This passage covers 13 T cell receptor beta chains from one sample sequenced in a study of PD-1 blockade in classical Hodgkin lymphoma. Every patient had relapsed following autologous stem cell transplantation, and cohorts differed in brentuximab vedotin exposure. Libraries were prepared by immunoSEQ multiplex PCR; TCRdb keeps only in-frame clonotypes and omits some of them. The data hold 25,000 to 35,000 clones, with about 76% observed a single time. The sequencing used peripheral blood mononuclear cells (PBMCs), collected before the second cycle of nivolumab. The receptors here all came from a human donor with classical Hodgkin lymphoma.

This clone was detected only a few times. V gene TRBV12-5 combines with J gene TRBJ2-2, with D maybe TRBD1 (5 bases). From germline, CDR1 is LGHNT and CDR2 FRNRAP. This CDR3 is built from 16 residues. The V end lost 8 bases, the J end lost 0 bases, and 16 bases lay between the germline ends. CDR3 sequence: CASRSDSSSNTGELFF. The CDR3, as DNA: TGTGCTAGTCGGTCTGACAGTTCCTCGAACACCGGGGAGCTGTTTTTT. Based on the CDR3 plus reference TRBV12-5 and TRBJ2-2, the full variable domain is DARVTQTPRHKVTEMGQEVTMRCQPILGHNTVFWYRQTMMQGLELLAYFRNRAPLDDSGMPKDRFSAEMPDATLATLKIQPSEPRDSAVYFCASRSDSSSNTGELFFGEGSRLTVL.

The chain couples TRBV5-4 to TRBJ2-7, with 9 nucleotides matching TRBD1. The V gene's germline CDR1 is SGHNT and CDR2 YYREEE (reference sequence). The CDR3 length is 14 residues. The J segment lost 4 bases and the V segment lost 0 bases, leaving 2 bases of the junction unmatched. The chain's CDR3 is CASSLGDRAYEQYF. The CDR3 DNA follows: TGTGCCAGCAGCTTGGGGGACAGGGCTTACGAGCAGTACTTC.

The genes are TRBV7-9 and TRBJ2-2, with 16 bases aligning to TRBD2. CDR1 and CDR2 (germline): SEHNR, FQNEAQ (reference sequence). CDR3 length: 18 residues. With V trimmed by 6 bases and J by 4 bases, 8 bases remained unmatched. CDR3 amino acids: CASSPGLAGGPVTGELFF. The CDR3, as DNA: TGTGCCAGCAGTCCGGGACTAGCGGGGGGGCCGGTCACCGGGGAGCTGTTTTTT.

CDR3 protein: CASSFDRGEQYF. The CDR3 DNA follows: TGTGCCAGCAGCTTTGACAGGGGAGAGCAGTACTTC. V gene TRBV5-4 combines with J gene TRBJ2-7; 8 nucleotides agree with TRBD1. V trimming: 2 bases; J trimming: 7 bases; junction bases outside the gene matches: 2. This CDR3 comprises 12 residues. Germline values: CDR1 SGHNT, CDR2 YYREEE (reference sequence).

This clone was counted a single time. The chain employs TRBV10-3 and TRBJ2-7, with D possibly TRBD1 on 6 matching bases. CDR1 ENHRY and CDR2 SYGVKD come from the germline V gene. The V end lost 2 bases, the J end lost 7 bases, and 12 bases lay between the germline ends. The CDR3 loop spans 13 amino acids. The CDR3 reads CAISETQGAEQYF. DNA of the CDR3: TGTGCCATCAGTGAGACACAGGGTGCTGAGCAGTACTTC.

The chain joins TRBV27 to TRBJ1-5; unclear D gene. Trimming cost V 3 bases and J 10 bases, with 13 bases left between them. The CDR3 extends over 13 amino acids. Germline CDR1 is MNHEY and CDR2 is SMNVEV (reference sequence). Here the CDR3 reads CASSLGPLGPQHF. CDR3 sequence (DNA): TGTGCCAGCAGTTTGGGTCCCTTGGGCCCCCAGCATTTT.

For the CDR3, the DNA is TGTGCCAGCAGCTCGTCCCAGGACGGGTACGAGCAGTACTTC. This encodes CASSSSQDGYEQYF. The chain links TRBV5-4 to TRBJ2-7; no clear D gene. With 3 bases removed from V and 4 bases from J, the gap between germline ends came to 14 bases. The CDR3 totals 14 residues. Germline CDR1 SGHNT, CDR2 YYREEE (reference sequence).

The chain combines TRBV29-1 with TRBJ2-7, with 7 positions matching TRBD2. The CDR3 sequence is 15 residues long. Germline CDR1 SQVTM, CDR2 ANQGSEA. The trim removed 3 bases at V and 0 bases at J, leaving 8 bases unmatched. The CDR3 nucleotides are TGCAGCGTTGATGGTTTCGGCGGGGGCTCCTACGAGCAGTACTTC. This translates into CSVDGFGGGSYEQYF.

This clone was counted once. This chain connects TRBV4-1 to TRBJ2-4, with D tentatively TRBD1 (6 bases). CDR3 length: 16 amino acids. CDR1 is MGHRA, CDR2 YSYEKL, per germline. V shed 3 bases and J shed 5 bases, with 17 bases lying between them. The chain's CDR3 is CASSHGQLPAENIQYF. The CDR3 DNA is TGCGCCAGCAGCCATGGACAGCTACCCGCCGAAAACATTCAGTACTTC.

V usage is TRBV30 and J usage is TRBJ2-7, with 7 bases lining up with TRBD1. Losses at the gene ends were 5 bases for V and 7 bases for J; bases not matched to a gene: 8. In germline, CDR1 is GTSNPN, CDR2 SVGIG (reference sequence). The CDR3 totals 12 residues. This CDR3 reads CAWGTTGKEQYF. CDR3 nucleotides: TGTGCCTGGGGGACGACAGGGAAGGAGCAGTACTTC.

A few counts support this clone. The CDR3 here is CASSLVGGTNEQFF. CDR3 in DNA: TGTGCCAGCAGCTTAGTGGGCGGCACCAATGAGCAGTTCTTC. V gene TRBV7-8 combines with J gene TRBJ2-1; no reliable D call. Germline CDR1 reads SGHVS; CDR2 reads FQNEAQ. The ends were cut back, 1 base at V and 6 bases at J, with 10 bases in the middle. CDR3 length: 14 residues.

The chain employs TRBV19 and TRBJ1-1, with D possibly TRBD1 on 5 matching bases. CDR1 LNHDA and CDR2 SQIVND come from the germline V gene (reference sequence). This CDR3 comprises 15 residues. Deletions cut 0 bases from V and 6 bases from J, with 14 bases between. The CDR3 loop is CASSIEPTVWSEAFF. DNA for the CDR3: TGTGCCAGTAGTATAGAACCGACAGTTTGGTCTGAAGCTTTCTTT.

The chain carries TRBV4-1 and TRBJ2-5, with a tentative D call TRBD1 (6 bases). The DNA end is more similar to TRBJ2-7, so the J call may be wrong. Germline-derived CDR1 and CDR2 are MGHRA and YSYEKL. The CDR3 runs to 16 residues. CDR3 DNA sequence: TGCGCCAGCAGCCAAGTTTTGGGGGCGGATGGGTACGAGCAGTACTTC. Protein product: CASSQVLGADGYEQYF.